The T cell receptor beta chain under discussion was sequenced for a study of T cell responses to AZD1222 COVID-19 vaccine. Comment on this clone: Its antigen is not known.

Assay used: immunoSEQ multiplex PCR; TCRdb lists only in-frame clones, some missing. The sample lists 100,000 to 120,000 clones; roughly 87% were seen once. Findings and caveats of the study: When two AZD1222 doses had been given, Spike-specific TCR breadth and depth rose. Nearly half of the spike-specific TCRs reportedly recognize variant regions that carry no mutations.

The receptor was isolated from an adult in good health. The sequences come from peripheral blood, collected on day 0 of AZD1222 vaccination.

The CDR3 nucleotides are TGTGCCAGCAGCCAAGATCGATCCGCCATATATTTT. It translates to CASSQDRSAIYF. The genes are TRBV14 and TRBJ1-3; the D is unclear. V shed 0 bases and J shed 11 bases, with 8 bases lying between them. From germline, CDR1 is SGHDN and CDR2 FVKESK. The CDR3 length is 12 residues.